A single sample is the source of the 27 T cell receptor beta chains below, sequenced in a study of vaccination and CD4 T cells after COVID-19. Cultured CD4+ T-cell DNA underwent Oncomine TCR Beta short-read sequencing. One entry per CDR3 protein, called by TCRdb with MiXCR from the PCR reads. The repertoire holds fewer than 11,000 distinct CDR3 sequences, with more than 35% as singletons. Noted treatment: roughly 11-day PBMC culture with coronavirus spike peptide pools or control peptides (ViraFEST assay). For these TCRs, the target antigens are not known. Sequencing was carried out using CD4+ T cells from blood, cultured in vitro. These receptors came from a human donor who had recovered from COVID-19.

This clonotype was seen more than once but under ten times. The chain couples TRBV19 to TRBJ1-1; no clear D gene. The germline CDR1 and CDR2 sequences are LNHDA and SQIVND (reference sequence). This CDR3 spans 14 amino acids. Deletions cut 3 bases from V and 0 bases from J, with 8 bases between. CDR3 sequence (DNA): TGTGCCAGTAGTATTGGAGGCCTGAACACTGAAGCTTTCTTT. Encoded protein: CASSIGGLNTEAFF.

This clonotype was counted a single time. J is TRBJ1-5 and V is TRBV18; D is uncertain. The germline V gene encodes CDR1 KGHSH and CDR2 LQKENI. The CDR3 length is 13 residues. V dropped 3 bases and J dropped 6 bases, with 9 bases sitting between them. This CDR3 reads CASSPGQSQPQHF. The CDR3, as DNA: TGTGCCAGCTCACCCGGGCAGTCTCAGCCCCAGCATTTT. Full variable domain (remainder filled in from reference TRBV18 and TRBJ1-5): NAGVMQNPRHLVRRRGQEARLRCSPMKGHSHVYWYRQLPEEGLKFMVYLQKENIIDESGMPKERFSAEFPKEGPSILRIQQVVRGDSAAYFCASSPGQSQPQHFGDGTRLSIL.

The genes are TRBV12-3 or TRBV12-4 and TRBJ2-7; D is unclear. V was pared by 1 base and J by 6 bases, with 4 bases between. The CDR3 has 11 residues. As DNA, the CDR3 is TGTGCCAGCAGTTTAGTGGGCGAGCAGTACTTC. It is translated as CASSLVGEQYF.

V is TRBV12-3 or TRBV12-4 and J is TRBJ1-2; no clear D gene. Trimming left V 5 bases short and J 1 base short, with 11 bases between. The CDR3 runs to 14 residues. The CDR3 coding sequence is TGTGCCAGCAGTGCGGCTGGGGATAACTATGGCTACACCTTC. Its protein is CASSAAGDNYGYTF.

In this sample, this clonotype turned up a few times. The V gene is TRBV11-3, the J gene TRBJ1-1; unclear D gene. CDR3 size: 13 residues. The V end was cut by 3 bases, the J end by 0 bases, with 5 bases between. The germline V gene has CDR1 SGHNT and CDR2 YENEEA. The CDR3 spells CASSLGMNTEAFF. In DNA, the CDR3 is TGTGCCAGCAGCTTGGGGATGAACACTGAAGCTTTCTTT.

This chain connects TRBV7-8 to TRBJ1-6; the match to TRBD1 covers 10 bases. Germline V gene lookup returns CDR1 SGHVS and CDR2 FQNEAQ. The CDR3 contains 14 residues. V trimming: 4 bases; J trimming: 14 bases; junction bases outside the gene matches: 8. The CDR3 nucleotides are TGTGCCAGCAGCTCCCCGGGACAGGGGAAGACCCTCCACTTT. Its translation is CASSSPGQGKTLHF.

This clonotype came up once. This chain connects TRBV20-1 to TRBJ1-1; unclear D gene. The CDR3 contains 14 residues. Trimming pared 5 bases from V and 3 bases from J, leaving 16 bases between. In germline, CDR1 is DFQATT, CDR2 SNEGSKA (reference sequence). Here the CDR3 reads CSAGRPVLDTEAFF. The CDR3 DNA sequence: TGCAGTGCTGGCAGACCTGTTCTGGACACTGAAGCTTTCTTT.

This clonotype has a handful of counts. The chain is built from TRBV20-1 and TRBJ1-1; TRBD1 matches 8 bases. Trimming at V came to 6 bases and at J to 6 bases, leaving 9 bases not matched to a gene. The V gene's germline CDR1 is DFQATT and CDR2 SNEGSKA (reference sequence). The CDR3 is made up of 13 amino acids. The CDR3 sequence: CSAPGTGGSEAFF. For the CDR3, the DNA is TGCAGTGCCCCGGGTACAGGGGGTTCTGAAGCTTTCTTT.

This clonotype is a singleton in its sample. Relative to the germline gene, one junction end is altered; a read error may explain this. This chain links TRBV7-8 with TRBJ1-1; D is possibly TRBD1 (5 bases). Per the germline V gene, CDR1 is SGHVS and CDR2 is FQNEAQ. The CDR3 spans 15 residues. The CDR3 DNA reads TGTGTCAGCAGCTTAAATCAGGGTGTCGGCGCTGAAGCTTTCTTT. Its protein is CVSSLNQGVGAEAFF.

This clonotype is labeled as medium-sized. V gene TRBV27 combines with J gene TRBJ2-3, with D perhaps being TRBD1 or TRBD2 (5 bases each). The germline CDR1 and CDR2 sequences are MNHEY and SMNVEV (reference sequence). V dropped 5 bases and J dropped 2 bases, with 20 bases sitting between them. This CDR3 contains 17 residues. In nucleotides, the CDR3 is TGTGCCAGCAGTCGGGACCCGGGACGACGAAACACAGATACGCAGTATTTT. It codes for CASSRDPGRRNTDTQYF.

The chain joins TRBV6-2 or TRBV6-3 to TRBJ2-5; D call uncertain. CDR1 is MNHEY, CDR2 SVGEGT, per germline. The CDR3 sequence is 14 residues long. V lost 8 bases, J lost 4 bases, and 17 bases lay in between. CDR3 residues: CASGRTGWGETQYF. The CDR3 DNA sequence: TGTGCCAGCGGACGGACCGGGTGGGGAGAGACCCAGTACTTC.

The chain employs TRBV5-1 and TRBJ1-2; D is ambiguous. V lost 0 bases, J lost 3 bases, and 9 bases lay in between. Germline-derived CDR1 and CDR2 are SGHRS and YFSETQ. The CDR3 is 14 residues long. Written as DNA, the CDR3 is TGCGCCAGCAGCTTGGATGGAGGAGACTATGGCTACACCTTC. Its translation: CASSLDGGDYGYTF.

The chain has TRBV28 and TRBJ1-5, with TRBD1 as a possible D gene (5 bases). V lost 6 bases and J lost 4, with 13 bases in between. The CDR3 loop spans 14 amino acids. CDR1 and CDR2 (germline): MDHEN, SYDVKM. The CDR3 is CASRLVGGNQPQHF. The CDR3 DNA is TGTGCCAGCAGGCTGGTTGGGGGAAATCAGCCCCAGCATTTT.

The chain couples TRBV6-1 to TRBJ2-3; TRBD2 matches 14 bases. After removal of 6 bases from V and 2 bases from J, the junction contained 13 bases not matched to a gene. Per the germline V gene, CDR1 is MNHNS and CDR2 is SASEGT. The CDR3 totals 19 residues. The CDR3 sequence is CASRRRGLAGVPLTDTQYF. The DNA for the CDR3 is TGTGCCAGCAGGCGCCGGGGACTAGCGGGGGTACCCCTCACAGATACGCAGTATTTT.

With respect to this clonotype: Germline and junction disagree at one end, which may indicate a read error. The CDR3 region has the DNA TGCGCCAGCAGCTATACAGGGACTCAGCCCCAGCATTTT. This sequence encodes CASSYTGTQPQHF. The chain has TRBV7-9 and TRBJ1-5; D may be TRBD1 (6 bases). The CDR3 is 13 amino acids. The germline gives CDR1 SEHNR, CDR2 FQNEAQ (reference sequence).

There are a few counts of this clonotype. The rearrangement joins TRBV19 to TRBJ1-2, with 7 bases identical to TRBD1. The V gene end was trimmed by 4 bases and the J gene end by 0 bases; junction bases not matched to a gene: 5. Germline CDR1 reads LNHDA; CDR2 reads SQIVND (reference sequence). This CDR3 comprises 15 residues. CDR3 coding DNA: TGTGCCAGTAGTAGGGCCGGGACAGCTAACTATGGCTACACCTTC. Protein: CASSRAGTANYGYTF.

This clonotype was observed a handful of times. The chain joins TRBV2 to TRBJ1-3, with 7 bases lining up with TRBD1. The germline V gene encodes CDR1 SNHLY and CDR2 FYNNEI. V lost 8 bases, J lost 1 base, and 2 bases stayed unmatched. There are 13 residues in the CDR3. CDR3 in DNA: TGTGCCAGCCAGGGGGTATCTGGAAACACCATATATTTT. It encodes CASQGVSGNTIYF.

This chain links TRBV6-1 with TRBJ1-2, with TRBD1 matching 9 bases. Trimming took 8 bases from V and 4 from J; bases not matched to a gene: 11. This CDR3 has 15 residues. Looked up from germline, CDR1 is MNHNS and CDR2 is SASEGT. The CDR3 DNA follows: TGTGCCAGCCGAACACAGGGGGCGGAGGGCTATGGCTACACCTTC. Translated: CASRTQGAEGYGYTF.

The rearrangement joins TRBV6-4 to TRBJ1-1, with 9 bases lining up with TRBD1. The CDR3 is made up of 13 amino acids. The V segment lost 5 bases and the J segment 11 bases; nucleotides outside the gene matches: 9. Germline lookup yields CDR1 MRHNA and CDR2 SNTAGT. Here the CDR3 DNA reads TGTGCCAGCAGTAATGACAGGGGGTTTCGTGCTTTCTTT. Its protein is CASSNDRGFRAFF.

This clonotype has more than one count but fewer than ten. This chain joins TRBV7-6 and TRBJ1-1, with D maybe TRBD1 (6 bases). Germline V gives CDR1 SGHVS, CDR2 FNYEAQ. This CDR3 is 14 amino acids long. Trimming pared 1 base from V and 4 bases from J, leaving 10 bases between. The CDR3 coding sequence is TGTGCCAGCAGCTTAGATAGGGGGGGCACTGAAGCTTTCTTT. Its protein product is CASSLDRGGTEAFF.

This clonotype was detected only once. CDR3 sequence: CASSVSTGTANTGELFF. The CDR3 DNA reads as TGTGCCAGCAGCGTTTCTACCGGGACGGCCAACACCGGGGAGCTGTTTTTT. The rearrangement joins TRBV9 to TRBJ2-2, with D perhaps matching TRBD1 or TRBD2 (5 bases each). Germline CDR1 is SGDLS and CDR2 is YYNGEE. V was shortened by 2 bases and J by 2 bases, with 16 bases between the two germline ends. This CDR3 region has 17 residues.

A few counts support this clonotype. The chain combines TRBV9 with TRBJ1-6; 9 positions match TRBD1. This CDR3 comprises 15 residues. The J segment lost 9 bases and the V segment lost 4 bases, leaving 8 bases of the junction unmatched. Germline-derived CDR1 and CDR2 are SGDLS and YYNGEE. In DNA, the CDR3 is TGTGCCAGCAGCTCTTCGACAGGGGGAGGTTCACCCCTCCACTTT. Encoded protein: CASSSSTGGGSPLHF. The whole variable domain, filled in from reference TRBV9 and TRBJ1-6, reads DSGVTQTPKHLITATGQRVTLRCSPRSGDLSVYWYQQSLDQGLQFLIQYYNGEERAKGNILERFSAQQFPDLHSELNLSSLELGDSALYFCASSSSTGGGSPLHFGNGTRLTVT.

By share, this clonotype counts as large. CDR3 coding DNA: TGCAGTGCGAGGGACTCCCTATCACCCATGGGGTCGACCCAGTACTTC. Its protein is CSARDSLSPMGSTQYF. The chain has TRBV20-1 and TRBJ2-5; D might be TRBD2 (6 bases). Germline V gene data show CDR1 as DFQATT and CDR2 as SNEGSKA (reference sequence). The CDR3 length is 16 residues. With 6 bases removed from V and 7 bases from J, the gap between germline ends came to 27 bases.

The chain employs TRBV7-9 and TRBJ1-6; 10 nucleotides line up with TRBD1. The V gene end was trimmed by 5 bases and the J gene end by 12 bases; junction bases not matched to a gene: 7. CDR3 length: 14 amino acids. Germline assignment: CDR1 SEHNR and CDR2 FQNEAQ (reference sequence). The CDR3 nucleotides read TGTGCCAGCAGCCGGGACAGGGGTGATGGACCCCTCCACTTT. Translation: CASSRDRGDGPLHF. Full variable domain (outside the CDR3, taken from reference TRBV7-9 and TRBJ1-6): DTGVSQNPRHKITKRGQNVTFRCDPISEHNRLYWYRQTLGQGPEFLTYFQNEAQLEKSRLLSDRFSAERPKGSFSTLEIQRTEQGDSAMYLCASSRDRGDGPLHFGNGTRLTVT.

This CDR3 is CASGSLAGELFF. CDR3 DNA: TGTGCCAGCGGCTCCCTGGCCGGGGAGCTGTTTTTT. The chain employs TRBV7-8 and TRBJ2-2; unclear D gene. The CDR3 contains 12 residues. V lost 8 bases, J lost 6 bases, and 10 bases lay in between. The V gene's germline CDR1 is SGHVS and CDR2 FQNEAQ.

This clonotype was seen more than once but under ten times. The chain couples TRBV18 to TRBJ1-5; perhaps TRBD1 as D (6 bases). V was shortened by 2 bases and J by 6 bases, with 14 bases between the two germline ends. The CDR3 contains 15 residues. Germline CDR1 reads KGHSH; CDR2 reads LQKENI. The CDR3 sequence: CASSPMAGAVQPQHF. Written as DNA, the CDR3 is TGTGCCAGCTCACCAATGGCAGGGGCGGTTCAGCCCCAGCATTTT.

The sample holds a few counts of this clonotype. The gene calls are TRBV12-3 or TRBV12-4 and TRBJ1-4, with D unclear. This CDR3 is 16 amino acids long. V was clipped by 4 bases and J by 2 bases, with 14 bases between them. The chain's CDR3 is CASSWEGTRTNEKLFF. CDR3 coding DNA: TGTGCCAGCAGTTGGGAAGGCACGCGGACTAATGAAAAACTGTTTTTT.